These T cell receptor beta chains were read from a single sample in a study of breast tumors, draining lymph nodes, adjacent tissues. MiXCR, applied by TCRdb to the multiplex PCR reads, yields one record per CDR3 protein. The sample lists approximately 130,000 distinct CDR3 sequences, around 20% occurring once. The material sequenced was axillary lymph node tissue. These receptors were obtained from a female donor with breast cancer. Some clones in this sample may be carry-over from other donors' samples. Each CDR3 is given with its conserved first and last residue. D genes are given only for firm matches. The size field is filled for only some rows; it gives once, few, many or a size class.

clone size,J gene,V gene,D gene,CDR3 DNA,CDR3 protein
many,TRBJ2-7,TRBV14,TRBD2,TGTGCCAGCAGCGCGGGGGTCCCGGGACTAGCGTCTTTCTACGAGCAGTACTTC,CASSAGVPGLASFYEQYF
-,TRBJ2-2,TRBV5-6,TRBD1,TGTGCCAGCAGCTTGGCCGGGCAGGGGGCTGTCACCGGGGAGCTTTTTTTT,CASSLAGQGAVTGELFF
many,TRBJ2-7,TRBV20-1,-,TGCAGTGCTAGACTCGCAGGGGGGAGCGAGCAGTACTTC,CSARLAGGSEQYF
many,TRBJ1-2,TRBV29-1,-,TGCAGCGTTGTGTTGCCAAACTATGGCTACACCTTC,CSVVLPNYGYTF
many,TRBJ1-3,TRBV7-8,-,TGTGCCAGCAGCTCATCGGCCCGGTTCGCCGGAAACACCATATATTTT,CASSSSARFAGNTIYF
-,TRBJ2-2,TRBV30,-,TGTGCCTGGAGTGTGGTCTTCAAGCCCGGGGAGCTGTTTTTT,CAWSVVFKPGELFF
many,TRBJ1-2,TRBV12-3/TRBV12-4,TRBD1,TGTGCCAGCTCGGACAGGGTATATGGCTACACCTTC,CASSDRVYGYTF
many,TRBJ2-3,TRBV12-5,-,TGTGCTAGTGGTACCTTGACAGGTGGCGCGCAGTATTTT,CASGTLTGGAQYF
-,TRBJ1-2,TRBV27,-,TGTGCCAGCAGTTTGTGGCAGAACTATGGCTACACCTTC,CASSLWQNYGYTF
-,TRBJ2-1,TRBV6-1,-,TGTGCCAGCCAGGGGATGACGGACTCCTACAATGAGCAGTTCTTC,CASQGMTDSYNEQFF
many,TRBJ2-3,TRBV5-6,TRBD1,TGTGCCAGCAGCTCCGAACCGGGACAGGAAACTACGGCGCAGTATTTT,CASSSEPGQETTAQYF
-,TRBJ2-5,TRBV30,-,TGTGCCTGGGGCTGGCGGTACCAAGAGACCCAGTACTTC,CAWGWRYQETQYF
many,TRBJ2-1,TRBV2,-,TGTGCCAGCAGTGAACTCATCAGCTCCTACAATGAGCAGTTCTTC,CASSELISSYNEQFF
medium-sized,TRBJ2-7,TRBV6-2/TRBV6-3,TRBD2,TGTGCCAGCAGTTACTCGAATATAGCGGGAGCCTACGAGCAGTACTTC,CASSYSNIAGAYEQYF
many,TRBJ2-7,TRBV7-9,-,TGTGCCAGCAGCGTCGACAGGAGGGGAGAGCAGTACTTC,CASSVDRRGEQYF
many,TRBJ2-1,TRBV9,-,TGTGCCAGCAGCGTAGCGCGGGAATTCTACAATGAGCAGTTCTTC,CASSVAREFYNEQFF
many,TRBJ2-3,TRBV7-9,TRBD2,TGTGCCAGCAGCAAAGGGATTAGCGGGAGCACAGATACGCAGTATTTT,CASSKGISGSTDTQYF
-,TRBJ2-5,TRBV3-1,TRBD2,TGTGCCAGCAGCCAAGGGGGACTAGCGGGAGAAAAAGAGACCCAGTACTTC,CASSQGGLAGEKETQYF
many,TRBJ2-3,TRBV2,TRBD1,TGTGCCAGCAGTAGTCAGGGGGCCGCAGATACGCAGTATTTT,CASSSQGAADTQYF
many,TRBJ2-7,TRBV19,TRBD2,TGTGCCAGTAGTATAGGAGCGGGAGCCCCCTACGAGCAGTACTTC,CASSIGAGAPYEQYF
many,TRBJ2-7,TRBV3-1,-,TGTGCCAGGCTACATCTAGCCCACACGAGGGACGAGCAGTACTTC,CARLHLAHTRDEQYF
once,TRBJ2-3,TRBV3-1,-,TGTGCCAGCAGCCGATGGGGGCCAGATACGCAGTATTTT,CASSRWGPDTQYF
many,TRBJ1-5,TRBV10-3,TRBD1,TGTGCCATCAGTGAGTCAACAGGGGGAAATCAGCCCCAGCATTTT,CAISESTGGNQPQHF
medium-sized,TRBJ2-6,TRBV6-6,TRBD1,TGTGCCAGCAGTTACTCGTCGGGACAGCCCTCTGGGGCCAACGTCCTGACTTTC,CASSYSSGQPSGANVLTF
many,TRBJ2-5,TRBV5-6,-,TGTGCCAGCAGGAGACCGGGACTCCAAGAGACCCAGTACTTC,CASRRPGLQETQYF
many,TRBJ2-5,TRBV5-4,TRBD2,TGTGCCAGCAGCTTGGCTGGGCTCCCGGGGGGAGAGACCCAGTACTTC,CASSLAGLPGGETQYF
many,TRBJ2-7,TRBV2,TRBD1,TGTGCCAGCACAGACCGGGACAGGGGCTACGAGCAGTACTTC,CASTDRDRGYEQYF
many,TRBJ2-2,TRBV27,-,TGTGCCAGCAGTTTAAGGGTCTGGGTCGGGGAGCTGTTTTTT,CASSLRVWVGELFF
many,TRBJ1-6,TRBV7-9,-,TGTGCCAGCAGCCTAGAAGGGCAGGGGAAGAATTCACCCCTCCACTTT,CASSLEGQGKNSPLHF
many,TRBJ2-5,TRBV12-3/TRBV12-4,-,TGTGCCAGCAGCCGGGACTACCAAGAGACCCAGTACTTC,CASSRDYQETQYF
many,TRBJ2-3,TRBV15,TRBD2,TGTGCCACCAGCAGAACTACTAGCGGGAATCAATTAGATACGCAGTATTTT,CATSRTTSGNQLDTQYF
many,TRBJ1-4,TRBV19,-,TGTGCCACCTCGCCTGGGGAAAAACTGTTTTTT,CATSPGEKLFF
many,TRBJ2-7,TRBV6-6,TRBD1,TGTGCCAGCAGGGCCCCGGGACAGGGGCCCCACGAGCAGTACTTC,CASRAPGQGPHEQYF
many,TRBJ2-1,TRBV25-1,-,TGTGCCAGCAGTGATGGGACTTTCAATGAGCAGTTCTTC,CASSDGTFNEQFF
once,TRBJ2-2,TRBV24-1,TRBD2,TGTGCCACCAGTGATTTTGCGGGAGGAACCGGGGAGCTGTTTTTT,CATSDFAGGTGELFF
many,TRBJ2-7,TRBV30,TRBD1,TGTGCCTGGAGTACAGGGGGAAGGTCCTACGAGCAGTACTTC,CAWSTGGRSYEQYF
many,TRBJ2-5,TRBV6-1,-,TGTGCCAGCAGTGTTGGGGAGGCAACGGCGCAAGAGACCCAGTACTTC,CASSVGEATAQETQYF
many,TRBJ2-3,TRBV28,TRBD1,TGTGCCAGTGGAAGGACAGGCAACACAGATACGCAGTATTTT,CASGRTGNTDTQYF
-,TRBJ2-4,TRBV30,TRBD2,TGTGCCTGGAGTACTAGCGGGAGAAGGAACATTCGGTACTTC,CAWSTSGRRNIRYF
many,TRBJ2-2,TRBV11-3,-,TGTGCCAGCAGCTTGCACAGGACCGGGGAGCTGTTTTTT,CASSLHRTGELFF